One and the same sample provided the 21 T cell receptor beta chains below, sequenced in a study of OX40 agonist ivuxolimab in advanced cancers. Data came from immunoSEQ multiplex PCR; TCRdb stores just in-frame clones and leaves some out. The sample records around 77,000 clones, roughly 78% being singletons. Sequences were derived from CD4+ or CD8+ T cells sorted from blood, sampled in a trial of the OX40 agonist ivuxolimab. The receptors shown here come from an adult with an advanced solid tumor such as melanoma, head and neck, liver or kidney cancer.

The rearrangement joins TRBV6-6 to TRBJ1-3, with TRBD1 as a possible D gene (5 bases). Germline loops: CDR1 MNHNY, CDR2 SVGAGI (reference sequence). The CDR3 loop spans 15 amino acids. Trimming took off 4 bases at V and 0 bases at J, with 10 bases between the two ends. For the CDR3, the DNA is TGTGCCAGCAGTTCCCGGGGGATCTCTGGAAACACCATATATTTT. Translation gives CASSSRGISGNTIYF.

The chain recombines TRBV19 with TRBJ2-7, with TRBD1 as a possible D gene (6 bases). The V gene's germline CDR1 is LNHDA and CDR2 SQIVND (reference sequence). V shed 4 bases and J shed 1 base, with 14 bases lying between them. The CDR3 extends over 15 amino acids. The CDR3 sequence is CASSTHGTLSYEQYF. The DNA for the CDR3 is TGTGCCAGTAGTACCCACGGGACATTGTCCTACGAGCAGTACTTC.

The chain recombines TRBV5-4 with TRBJ1-1, with 12 bases aligning to TRBD1. V lost 4 bases and J lost 3; bases outside the gene matches: 7. Germline-derived CDR1 and CDR2 are SGHNT and YYREEE (reference sequence). The CDR3 is 16 amino acids. CDR3 in amino acids: CASSPGQGAMYTEAFF. CDR3 DNA sequence: TGTGCCAGCAGCCCGGGACAGGGGGCGATGTACACTGAAGCTTTCTTT.

This clone was detected only a few times. The chain couples TRBV18 to TRBJ2-3; D is undetermined. V dropped 5 bases and J dropped 1 base, with 4 bases sitting between them. Germline lookup yields CDR1 KGHSH and CDR2 LQKENI. The length of the CDR3 is 12 residues. The CDR3 DNA is TGTGCCAGCTCAAGCGGCACAGATACGCAGTATTTT. Protein sequence: CASSSGTDTQYF.

The gene calls are TRBV7-3 and TRBJ2-3; 8 nucleotides align to TRBD1. Germline-derived CDR1 and CDR2 are SGHTA and FQGTGA. The V and J ends lost 5 bases and 2 bases, in that order; junction bases with no gene match: 6. This CDR3 is built from 15 residues. Written as DNA, the CDR3 is TGTGCCAGCAGCCCCGGGACAGGAGTCACAGATACGCAGTATTTT. Translated: CASSPGTGVTDTQYF.

This clone was picked up one time. CDR3 protein: CASSKRTFGLNEQFF. In nucleotides, the CDR3 is TGTGCCAGCAGCAAAAGAACCTTCGGACTCAATGAGCAGTTCTTC. The V and J genes are TRBV11-2 and TRBJ2-1; a possible D gene is TRBD2 (5 bases). The V and J ends lost 5 bases and 6 bases respectively, with 17 bases between them. The CDR3 is made up of 15 amino acids. Germline V lookup: CDR1 SGHAT, CDR2 FQNNGV.

This rearrangement joins TRBV10-2 to TRBJ2-3, with 12 bases identical to TRBD2. Germline V gives CDR1 WSHSY, CDR2 SAAADI. V lost 5 bases, J lost 6 bases, and 9 bases stayed unmatched. The CDR3 consists of 16 residues. The CDR3 protein is CASSLRLAGATDTQYF. CDR3 nucleotides: TGCGCCAGCAGTCTCCGACTAGCGGGAGCAACGGATACGCAGTATTTT.

The chain's CDR3 is CASSTTGYTEAFF. CDR3 sequence (DNA): TGTGCCAGCAGCACGACAGGGTACACTGAAGCTTTCTTT. This chain links TRBV6-5 with TRBJ1-1, with 7 bases aligning to TRBD1. The V gene's germline CDR1 is MNHEY and CDR2 SVGAGI. The CDR3 contains 13 residues. Trimming took 6 bases from V and 3 from J; bases not matched to a gene: 4.

The rearrangement joins TRBV6-6 to TRBJ1-3; TRBD1 agrees at 11 bases. The J segment lost 7 bases and the V segment lost 6 bases, leaving 8 bases of the junction unmatched. Germline V gene lookup returns CDR1 MNHNY and CDR2 SVGAGI (reference sequence). This CDR3 is 15 amino acids long. CDR3 DNA sequence: TGTGCCAGCAGCAGGGACAGGGGGAGATGGAACACCATATATTTT. This translates into CASSRDRGRWNTIYF.

CDR3 region: CASSLRSGANNEQFF. CDR3 bases: TGTGCCAGCAGCTTACGTAGCGGGGCGAACAATGAGCAGTTCTTC. The chain recombines TRBV7-3 with TRBJ2-1, with TRBD2 matching over 8 bases. V lost 2 bases, J lost 5 bases, and 5 bases stayed unmatched. This CDR3 is built from 15 residues. Germline V gene lookup returns CDR1 SGHTA and CDR2 FQGTGA.

V gene TRBV18 combines with J gene TRBJ1-5; TRBD1 matches 7 bases. The germline gives CDR1 KGHSH, CDR2 LQKENI. After removal of 5 bases from V and 5 bases from J, the junction contained 9 bases not matched to a gene. This CDR3 has 15 residues. The CDR3 region has the DNA TGTGCCAGCTCATCCTGGACAGGACCATATCAGCCCCAGCATTTT. This translates into CASSSWTGPYQPQHF. Supplemented by reference TRBV18 and TRBJ1-5, the full variable domain reads NAGVMQNPRHLVRRRGQEARLRCSPMKGHSHVYWYRQLPEEGLKFMVYLQKENIIDESGMPKERFSAEFPKEGPSILRIQQVVRGDSAAYFCASSSWTGPYQPQHFGDGTRLSIL.

This clone was counted a few times. This chain connects TRBV15 to TRBJ1-3, with a possible D match to TRBD1 (6 bases). With 0 bases removed from V and 8 bases from J, the gap between germline ends came to 14 bases. The germline CDR1 and CDR2 sequences are LNHNV and YYDKDF (reference sequence). This CDR3 has 15 amino acids. CDR3 bases: TGTGCCACCAGCAGAGATGCCACAGGGTGGTACACCATATATTTT. Residues: CATSRDATGWYTIYF.

V gene TRBV9 combines with J gene TRBJ2-7; 8 nucleotides agree with TRBD1. The CDR3 covers 15 residues. Germline V CDR1 and CDR2: SGDLS, YYNGEE. Unmatched junction bases numbered 8, after V lost 2 bases and J lost 4 bases. DNA for the CDR3: TGTGCCAGCAGCGTTGCCGGGACAGGTCTTTACGAGCAGTACTTC. It yields the protein CASSVAGTGLYEQYF.

This chain connects TRBV11-2 to TRBJ2-1; D perhaps matches TRBD1 (6 bases). The ends were cut back, 6 bases at V and 0 bases at J, with 15 bases in the middle. Germline V lookup: CDR1 SGHAT, CDR2 FQNNGV. The CDR3 contains 16 residues. The CDR3 here is CASRSLTGNSYNEQFF. The CDR3 region has the DNA TGTGCCAGCAGATCCCTTACAGGGAACTCCTACAATGAGCAGTTCTTC.

The rearrangement uses TRBV4-1 and TRBJ1-5; D remains unclear. Germline V gives CDR1 MGHRA, CDR2 YSYEKL. Trimming shortened V by 0 bases and J by 4 bases, and 13 bases separated the two germline ends. The CDR3 sequence is 16 residues long. The CDR3 spells CASSQDPPGRNQPQHF. The CDR3 DNA follows: TGCGCCAGCAGCCAAGATCCCCCCGGCCGAAATCAGCCCCAGCATTTT.

This clone occurred once. CDR3 sequence (DNA): TGTGCCAGCAGCGGGCAGAACACTGAAGCTTTCTTT. Protein sequence: CASSGQNTEAFF. The rearrangement uses TRBV28 and TRBJ1-1; no firm D call. Germline-derived CDR1 and CDR2 are MDHEN and SYDVKM. The germline V and J ends were trimmed by 6 bases and 1 base, with 6 bases remaining between them. There are 12 residues in the CDR3.

The chain couples TRBV5-1 to TRBJ2-2, with D tentatively TRBD2 (5 bases). Germline values: CDR1 SGHRS, CDR2 YFSETQ. Trimming took off 0 bases at V and 2 bases at J, with 11 bases between the two ends. This CDR3 has 16 amino acids. The chain's CDR3 is CASSLDTSKNTGELFF. The CDR3 DNA reads as TGCGCCAGCAGCTTGGATACTAGTAAAAACACCGGGGAGCTGTTTTTT.

The genes are TRBV4-2 and TRBJ2-1; D gene uncertain. Trimming took 0 bases from V and 5 from J, leaving 14 bases between them. The germline V gene has CDR1 LGHNA and CDR2 YNFKEQ. The CDR3 extends over 16 amino acids. The CDR3 coding sequence is TGTGCCAGCAGCCAAGAAGGCCTAGGATTTAACAATGAGCAGTTCTTC. Its protein product is CASSQEGLGFNNEQFF.

The genes are TRBV7-2 and TRBJ2-2; D gene unclear. Trimming took off 5 bases at V and 0 bases at J, with 16 bases between the two ends. CDR3 length: 17 residues. The germline CDR1 and CDR2 sequences are SGHTA and FQGNSA. The CDR3 sequence is CASSPHGTYANTGELFF. CDR3 sequence (DNA): TGTGCCAGCAGCCCCCATGGCACATACGCGAACACCGGGGAGCTGTTTTTT.

The rearrangement joins TRBV4-1 to TRBJ2-7; D might be TRBD2 (5 bases). The V gene's germline CDR1 is MGHRA and CDR2 YSYEKL. The CDR3 is 16 residues long. V was trimmed by 2 bases and J by 2 bases, leaving 16 bases between them. The CDR3 loop reads CASSQLRGRDPYEQYF. The CDR3 DNA reads as TGCGCCAGCAGCCAACTAAGAGGGAGAGATCCCTACGAGCAGTACTTC.

V usage is TRBV2 and J usage is TRBJ2-6, with 10 bases that match TRBD1. J gave up 0 bases and V 6 bases, and 5 bases lay outside the gene matches. The CDR3 has 17 amino acids. Germline V gene sequence: CDR1 SNHLY, CDR2 FYNNEI. The CDR3 here is CASSLTGGSSGANVLTF. The CDR3 DNA is TGTGCCAGCAGCTTGACAGGGGGCTCCTCTGGGGCCAACGTCCTGACTTTC.